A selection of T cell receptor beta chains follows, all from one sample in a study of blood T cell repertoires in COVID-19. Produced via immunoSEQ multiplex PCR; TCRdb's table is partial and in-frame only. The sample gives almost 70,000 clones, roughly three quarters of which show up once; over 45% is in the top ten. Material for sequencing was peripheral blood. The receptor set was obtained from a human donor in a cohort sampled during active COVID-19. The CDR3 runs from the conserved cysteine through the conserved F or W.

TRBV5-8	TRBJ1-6	CASSLYRGPNSPLHF
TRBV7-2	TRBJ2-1	CASSLEGSGRILDNEQFF
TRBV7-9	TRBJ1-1	CASSLETGGGTEAFF
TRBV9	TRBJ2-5	CASSVATNAQETQYF
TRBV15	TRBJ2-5	CATSRDERGIQETQYF
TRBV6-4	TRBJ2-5	CASSDFPGETQYF
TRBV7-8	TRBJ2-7	CASSSVGPTYEQYF
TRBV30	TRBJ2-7	CAWSRTGRHLEQYF
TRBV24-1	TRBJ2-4	CATSDLNGDRGPSGIQYF
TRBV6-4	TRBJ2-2	CASRRRTSGRNTGELFF
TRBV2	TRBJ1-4	CASKGRLGANEKLFF
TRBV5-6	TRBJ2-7	CASSPVASGLSSYEQYF
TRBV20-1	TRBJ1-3	CSASSYRDGNTIYF
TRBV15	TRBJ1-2	CATSRDLVSADGYTF
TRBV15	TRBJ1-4	CATSSTGRWDEKLFF
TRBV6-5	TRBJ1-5	CASTLTPGGHQPQHF
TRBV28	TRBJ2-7	CASKIIQGRPDEQYF
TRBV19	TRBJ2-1	CASIQRGGSSYNEQFF
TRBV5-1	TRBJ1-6	CASSLVADTVHSPLHF
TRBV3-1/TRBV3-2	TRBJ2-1	CASSQDLTGTGAYNEQFF
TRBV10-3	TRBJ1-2	CAISRTDYGYTF
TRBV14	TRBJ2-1	CASSHFSGAGAQNEQFF
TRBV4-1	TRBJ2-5	CASSQLDRGGETQYF
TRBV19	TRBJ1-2	CATTTNRGLNYGYTF
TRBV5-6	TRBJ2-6	CASRGTGARDGANVLTF